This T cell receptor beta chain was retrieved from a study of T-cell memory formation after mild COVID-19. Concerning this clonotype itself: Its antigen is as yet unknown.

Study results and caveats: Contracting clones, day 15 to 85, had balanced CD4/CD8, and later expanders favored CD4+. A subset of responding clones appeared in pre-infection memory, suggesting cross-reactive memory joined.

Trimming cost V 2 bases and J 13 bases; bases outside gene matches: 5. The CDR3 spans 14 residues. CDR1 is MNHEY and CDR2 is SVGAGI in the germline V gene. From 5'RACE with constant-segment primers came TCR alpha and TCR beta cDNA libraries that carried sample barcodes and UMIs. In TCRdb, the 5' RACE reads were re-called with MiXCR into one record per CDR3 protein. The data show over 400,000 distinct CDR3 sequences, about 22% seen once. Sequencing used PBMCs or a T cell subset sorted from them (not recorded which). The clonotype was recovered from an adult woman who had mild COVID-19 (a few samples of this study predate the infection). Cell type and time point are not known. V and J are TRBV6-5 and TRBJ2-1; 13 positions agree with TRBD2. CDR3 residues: CASSYPGLAGTQFF. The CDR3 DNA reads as TGTGCCAGCAGTTACCCGGGACTAGCGGGAACACAGTTCTTC.